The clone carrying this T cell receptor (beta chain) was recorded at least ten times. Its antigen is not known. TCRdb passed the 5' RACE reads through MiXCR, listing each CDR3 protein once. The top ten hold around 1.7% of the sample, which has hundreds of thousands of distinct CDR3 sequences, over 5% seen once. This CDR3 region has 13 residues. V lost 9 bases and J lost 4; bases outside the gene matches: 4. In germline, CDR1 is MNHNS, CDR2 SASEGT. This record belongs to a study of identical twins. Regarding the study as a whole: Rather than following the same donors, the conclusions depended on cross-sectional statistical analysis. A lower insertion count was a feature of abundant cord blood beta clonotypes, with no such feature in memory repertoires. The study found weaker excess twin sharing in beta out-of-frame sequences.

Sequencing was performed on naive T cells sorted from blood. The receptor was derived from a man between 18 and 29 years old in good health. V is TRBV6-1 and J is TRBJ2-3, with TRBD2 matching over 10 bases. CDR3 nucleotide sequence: TGTGCCAGTACACTAGCGGGATCAGATACGCAGTATTTT. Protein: CASTLAGSDTQYF.